The source of this TCR beta chain is a study of Ad26.COV2.S vaccination and SARS-CoV-2 variants. Treatment in this sample: some 20 received Ad26.COV2.S at low or high dose, single or two shots; 5 received placebo; per-sample allocation not given. The study sampled participants on day 63 after the first vaccine or placebo injection. Method: immunoSEQ multiplex PCR; TCRdb's copy keeps in-frame clones and lacks some. Counted here are roughly 380,000 clones, approximately 90% occurring once; the ten biggest clones make up around 3.6%. Trimming stripped 1 base from V and 0 bases from J, with 7 bases between. The CDR3 is made up of 16 amino acids. Germline assignment: CDR1 LGHNA and CDR2 YNFKEQ.

The sequenced sample was peripheral blood, obtained in a trial of Ad26.COV2.S vaccine versus placebo. The rearrangement uses TRBV4-2 and TRBJ2-6; D gene ambiguous. The sequence derives from a person aged 18-65 years who received the Ad26.COV2.S COVID-19 vaccine or a placebo. Here the CDR3 DNA reads TGTGCCAGCAGCCAAGGAGGAGCCTCTGGGGCCAACGTCCTGACTTTC. This translates into CASSQGGASGANVLTF.